A selection of T cell receptor beta chains follows, all from one sample in a study of cytomegalovirus exposure and HLA in healthy donors. Libraries were prepared by immunoSEQ multiplex PCR; TCRdb keeps only in-frame clonotypes and omits some of them. The sample consists of roughly 150,000 clones, around 70% of them appearing once. The material sequenced was PBMCs. The receptors were sampled from a man between 18 and 29 years old in good health and CMV-seropositive. CDR3s include the opening cysteine and the closing phenylalanine or tryptophan. A D gene is named only where the DNA matches it firmly. For some rows the clone size is stated as once, few or many, or as a class when expanded; others skip it.

J gene,clone size,V gene,D gene,CDR3 length,CDR3 protein,CDR3 DNA
TRBJ2-5,-,TRBV30,-,12,CAWSVLQETQYF,TGTGCCTGGAGTGTACTCCAAGAGACCCAGTACTTC
TRBJ2-1,-,TRBV2,TRBD1,15,CASSEAGTGFYEQFF,TGTGCCAGCAGTGAAGCAGGGACAGGGTTCTATGAGCAGTTCTTC
TRBJ2-2,few,TRBV7-2,TRBD2,15,CASSLWTSAGGELFF,TGTGCCAGCAGCCTGTGGACTAGCGCAGGCGGGGAGCTGTTTTTT
TRBJ1-5,-,TRBV6-4,TRBD1,15,CASRGQADSNQPQHF,TGTGCCAGCAGAGGACAGGCCGATAGCAATCAGCCCCAGCATTTT
TRBJ2-2,few,TRBV5-4,-,14,CASSLAGDTGELFF,TGTGCCAGCAGCTTGGCCGGGGACACCGGGGAGCTGTTTTTT
TRBJ1-5,-,TRBV15,-,14,CATKGVESNQPQHF,TGTGCCACCAAAGGGGTGGAGAGCAATCAGCCCCAGCATTTT
TRBJ2-1,-,TRBV29-1,TRBD2,12,CSVWEGSGEQFF,TGCAGCGTTTGGGAGGGGTCCGGTGAGCAGTTCTTC
TRBJ1-1,-,TRBV4-1,TRBD1,15,CASSDRQGGNTEAFF,TGCGCCAGCAGCGATCGACAGGGAGGGAACACTGAAGCTTTCTTT
TRBJ2-3,-,TRBV9,TRBD2,16,CASSVGGGTSTDTQYF,TGTGCCAGCAGCGTAGGGGGGGGTACTAGCACAGATACGCAGTATTTT
TRBJ1-4,-,TRBV30,-,12,CAWNAGKEKLFF,TGTGCCTGGAACGCAGGAAAAGAAAAACTGTTTTTT
TRBJ1-2,-,TRBV25-1,-,13,CASSASEVYGYTF,TGTGCCAGCAGTGCCTCAGAAGTCTATGGCTACACCTTC
TRBJ1-1,-,TRBV7-9,-,13,CASLENRNTEAFF,TGTGCCAGCCTAGAAAATAGGAACACTGAAGCTTTCTTT
TRBJ1-5,-,TRBV4-1,-,15,CASSQGRGGNQPQHF,TGCGCCAGCAGCCAAGGGAGGGGTGGCAATCAGCCCCAGCATTTT
TRBJ1-6,-,TRBV7-8,-,15,CASSLTLSIGPPLHF,TGTGCCAGCAGCCTTACCCTCTCGATTGGGCCACCCCTCCACTTT
TRBJ1-5,once,TRBV7-9,-,16,CASSFDSGASNQPQHF,TGTGCCAGCAGCTTTGACTCGGGAGCAAGCAATCAGCCCCAGCATTTT
TRBJ1-5,-,TRBV5-5,TRBD1,18,CASSLGDRGPPNGQPQHF,TGTGCCAGCAGCTTAGGGGACAGGGGTCCCCCCAATGGTCAGCCCCAGCATTTT
TRBJ1-1,-,TRBV6-5,-,15,CASSYPGWLVRIAFF,TGTGCCAGCAGTTACCCTGGGTGGCTCGTCAGGATAGCTTTCTTT